These 10 T cell receptor beta chains were all obtained from the same sample, sequenced in a study of OX40 agonist ivuxolimab in advanced cancers. The protocol was immunoSEQ multiplex PCR, while the TCRdb copy is restricted to in-frame clones and leaves out a portion. The table has tens of thousands of clones, 85% to 90% seen once. Sequenced here: CD4+ or CD8+ T cells sorted from blood, sampled in a trial of the OX40 agonist ivuxolimab. Receptors originate from an adult with an advanced solid tumor such as melanoma, head and neck, liver or kidney cancer.

The rearrangement joins TRBV11-1 to TRBJ1-1, with D maybe TRBD1 (6 bases). The germline V gene has CDR1 SGHAT and CDR2 FQDESV (reference sequence). The CDR3 extends over 16 amino acids. Deletions cut 3 bases from V and 1 base from J, with 15 bases between. CDR3 nucleotides: TGTGCCAGCAGCTTTTTTCAGGGGCCACCGAACACTGAAGCTTTCTTT. Encoded protein: CASSFFQGPPNTEAFF.

This clone occurred many times. The chain links TRBV14 to TRBJ1-1; D is ambiguous. Germline CDR1 is SGHDN and CDR2 is FVKESK. V was trimmed by 3 bases and J by 5 bases, leaving 10 bases between them. CDR3 length: 13 residues. CDR3 region: CASSQEFWTEAFF. The CDR3 DNA sequence: TGTGCCAGCAGCCAGGAGTTTTGGACTGAAGCTTTCTTT. Filled out from reference TRBV14 and TRBJ1-1, the complete variable domain reads EAGVTQFPSHSVIEKGQTVTLRCDPISGHDNLYWYRRVMGKEIKFLLHFVKESKQDESGMPNNRFLAERTGGTYSTLKVQPAELEDSGVYFCASSQEFWTEAFFGQGTRLTVV.

The chain carries TRBV13 and TRBJ2-6, with TRBD2 matching over 7 bases. Looked up from germline, CDR1 is PRHDT and CDR2 is FYEKMQ (reference sequence). Trimming cost V 0 bases and J 4 bases; bases outside gene matches: 6. The CDR3 is 17 residues long. CDR3 protein: CASSLGLRGSGANVLTF. In nucleotides, the CDR3 is TGTGCCAGCAGCTTAGGCCTGCGGGGGTCCGGGGCCAACGTCCTGACTTTC.

In this sample, this clone turned up a few times. This chain uses TRBV4-3 with TRBJ1-5, with D possibly matching TRBD1 (5 bases). The V end was cut by 0 bases, the J end by 6 bases, with 12 bases between. The length of the CDR3 is 15 residues. The germline V gene has CDR1 LGHNA and CDR2 YSLEER. CDR3 sequence (DNA): TGCGCCAGCAGCCAAGATCGGGGCGAGGCTCAGCCCCAGCATTTT. Protein product: CASSQDRGEAQPQHF.

The chain couples TRBV9 to TRBJ2-3; D not resolved. The CDR3 sequence is 15 residues long. V was trimmed by 7 bases and J by 5 bases, leaving 20 bases between them. Germline V gives CDR1 SGDLS, CDR2 YYNGEE. The CDR3 sequence is CASVHPGTFGDTQYF. The CDR3 nucleotides are TGTGCCAGCGTCCACCCAGGAACCTTCGGAGATACGCAGTATTTT.

As to this clone: Lacking the conserved final phenylalanine or tryptophan, this CDR3 likely reflects a read error. No DNA is shown, since the ends of the CDR3 on it are uncertain; the CDR3 is the one TCRdb lists. The chain's CDR3 is CASSWVGGL. The gene calls are TRBV5-8 and TRBJ1-1. The germline gives CDR1 SGHTS, CDR2 YDEGEE. The CDR3 totals 9 residues, both ends included.

CDR3 in DNA: TGTGCCAGCTCAAGGGTGGCACACTGGGGTTTTTTT. It codes for CASSRVAHWGFF. The rearrangement joins TRBV19 to TRBJ1-4, with unresolved D. The germline V gene has CDR1 LNHDA and CDR2 SQIVND (reference sequence). The CDR3 totals 12 residues. Trimming removed 9 bases at V and 17 bases at J, with 22 bases between. Looking up the rest from reference TRBV19 and TRBJ1-4 gives the full variable domain: DGGITQSPKYLFRKEGQNVTLSCEQNLNHDAMYWYRQDPGQGLRLIYYSQIVNDFQKGDIAEGYSVSREKKESFPLTVTSAQKNPTAFYLCASSRVAHWGFFGSGTQLSVL.

This sequence joins TRBV27 and TRBJ1-6; no clear D. V dropped 2 bases and J dropped 8 bases, with 10 bases sitting between them. The CDR3 length is 14 residues. Germline loops: CDR1 MNHEY, CDR2 SMNVEV (reference sequence). The CDR3 loop reads CASSLDGPYSPLHF. The CDR3 nucleotides read TGTGCCAGCAGTTTAGACGGACCTTATTCACCCCTCCACTTT.

The CDR3 sequence is CASSLGTESYEQYF. Written as DNA, the CDR3 is TGCGCCAGCAGCCTTGGGACAGAGTCCTACGAGCAGTACTTC. This chain links TRBV4-3 with TRBJ2-7, with 7 bases fitting TRBD1. V lost 4 bases to trimming and J lost 1 base; unmatched junction nucleotides: 4. The CDR3 spans 14 residues. Germline V gives CDR1 LGHNA, CDR2 YSLEER.

V usage is TRBV7-2 and J usage is TRBJ2-7; D call uncertain. Germline CDR1 reads SGHTA; CDR2 reads FQGNSA. V dropped 3 bases and J dropped 3 bases, with 9 bases sitting between them. This CDR3 region has 13 residues. In nucleotides, the CDR3 is TGTGCCAGCAGCTTGAGGAAGGACTACGAGCAGTACTTC. As protein: CASSLRKDYEQYF. Looking up the rest from reference TRBV7-2 and TRBJ2-7 gives the full variable domain: GAGVSQSPSNKVTEKGKDVELRCDPISGHTALYWYRQSLGQGLEFLIYFQGNSAPDKSGLPSDRFSAERTGGSVSTLTIQRTQQEDSAVYLCASSLRKDYEQYFGPGTRLTVT.